Given below is one T cell receptor (beta chain) in context. Its antigen is not known. The data derive from a study of T cell responses to AZD1222 COVID-19 vaccine. The CDR3 sequence is 16 residues long. V shed 0 bases and J shed 8 bases, with 14 bases lying between them. Germline assignment: CDR1 LGHNA and CDR2 YSLEER. Regarding the study as a whole: Dominant at 160-218 and 743-854, vaccine-associated CD4 TCRs also spanned spike.

Measured with immunoSEQ multiplex PCR; TCRdb has only the in-frame clones, and not every one. The table includes 210,000 or so clones, approximately 94% detected once. This sample comprised peripheral blood, obtained 28 days after the second dose of the MenACWY control vaccine. The receptor was isolated from an adult who received the MenACWY meningococcal vaccine as a control. This chain joins TRBV4-3 and TRBJ1-6; D is possibly TRBD1 (5 bases). CDR3 amino acids: CASSQDSVGGDSPLHF. CDR3 DNA: TGCGCCAGCAGCCAAGATTCGGTCGGGGGAGATTCACCCCTCCACTTT.